The rows below give T cell receptor beta chains drawn from one sample of a study of cytomegalovirus exposure and HLA in healthy donors. Generated by immunoSEQ multiplex PCR, the TCRdb table keeps only in-frame clones and is missing some. The sample has fewer than 200,000 clones; around three quarters are singletons. The sequencing sample was made of PBMCs. These receptors all stem from a man aged 25 to 40 in good health and CMV-seropositive. Each CDR3 is given with its conserved first and last residue. Fields, in order: V gene, J gene, CDR3 protein.

TRBV7-9,TRBJ2-1,CASSLFRGYNEQFF
TRBV7-2,TRBJ1-2,CASSPPGRGRDGYTF
TRBV7-6,TRBJ2-7,CASSSPRDRGYEQYF
TRBV2,TRBJ2-5,CASSERAGGGYQETQYF
TRBV7-9,TRBJ2-3,CASSPRGPDTQYF
TRBV5-6,TRBJ2-4,CASSLGGGVFAKNIQYF
TRBV27,TRBJ2-7,CASSRRGGGTYEQYF
TRBV11-2,TRBJ1-2,CASSLRGYGYTF
TRBV28,TRBJ2-5,CASSAESHQETQYF
TRBV5-1,TRBJ2-1,CASSPRDRDNEQFF
TRBV9,TRBJ2-7,CASSVSGGWYEQYF
TRBV9,TRBJ2-1,CASSVGGGEPYNEQFF
TRBV2,TRBJ2-1,CASRQGARNEQFF
TRBV7-9,TRBJ2-7,CASRAAGHYEQYF
TRBV7-3,TRBJ2-7,CASSAGGASEQYF
TRBV2,TRBJ2-1,CASLVGTSGDNEQFF
TRBV9,TRBJ2-3,CASSPVEGDTQYF
TRBV21-1,TRBJ1-5,CASSKETVNQPQHF
TRBV5-1,TRBJ2-2,CASSYRGETGELFF
TRBV27,TRBJ2-3,CASRPLAGGLDTQYF
TRBV6-6,TRBJ2-5,CATRGGETQYF
TRBV30,TRBJ1-1,CAWSPIGTEAFF
TRBV25-1,TRBJ2-3,CASSEWQADTQYF
TRBV5-1,TRBJ2-1,CASSPGQTYSYNEQFF
TRBV5-6,TRBJ1-5,CASSLAGQGTQPQHF
TRBV27,TRBJ2-5,CASSLDDRGTQYF
TRBV5-1,TRBJ2-3,CASSLRSGGQGQMWTDTQYF
TRBV28,TRBJ2-6,CASSVLISGANVLTF
TRBV9,TRBJ1-6,CASSPTRDNSPLHF
TRBV7-2,TRBJ1-5,CASSLGRQGAGQPQHF
TRBV5-4,TRBJ1-6,CASSPGQGNSPLHF
TRBV4-3,TRBJ2-7,CASSQAGNYEQYF
TRBV10-2,TRBJ2-1,CASSEDSESDNEQFF
TRBV28,TRBJ2-7,CASSLGGAVYEQYF
TRBV9,TRBJ2-3,CASSVRTSADTQYF
TRBV5-1,TRBJ1-2,CASSLGDSLYGYTF
TRBV7-3,TRBJ1-4,CASSRTGGPNEKLFF
TRBV15,TRBJ1-4,CATSRPRGEKLFF
TRBV11-3,TRBJ2-7,CASSLGSTGYEQYF
TRBV7-2,TRBJ1-6,CASSLTRFGDSPLHF
TRBV28,TRBJ1-2,CASADRVGYTF
TRBV27,TRBJ2-2,CASSLRRTGELFF
TRBV7-9,TRBJ2-4,CASSLGEGGDIQYF
TRBV28,TRBJ2-5,CASSLRPSSFTNQETQYF
TRBV9,TRBJ1-6,CASSASGTAGSPLHF
TRBV2,TRBJ2-1,CASSVRDWYEQFF
TRBV7-6,TRBJ2-7,CASSFGTAYEQYF
TRBV27,TRBJ2-7,CASMRDRGYEQYF
TRBV6-1,TRBJ2-7,CASSERGYEQYF
TRBV5-4,TRBJ2-7,CASSLPGQGASEQYF